This entry lists 23 T cell receptor beta chains sequenced from one sample in a study of beta chain features in type 1 diabetes listed by TCRdb under 2018. The paper's findings and limits, for the study overall: Type 1 diabetes patients showed a moderate but significant shortening of TCRB CDR3 length in all four CD4+ subsets.

The method behind the library was the immunoSEQ multiplex PCR assay. The High Capacity cDNA Reverse Transcription Kit was used to reverse transcribe all of the isolated RNA, meaning that expressed TCRB transcripts were what got sequenced. TCRdb holds this immuneACCESS table with in-frame rearrangements only. Some clones are missing; in checked studies, unresolved V genes explain under half, and the rest has no known cause. Present in this sample are a few hundred thousand clones, over 20% of which were seen just once. 0.028% of the sample is held by the ten biggest clonotypes. The antigens these receptors bind are not known. Material: naive CD4+ T cells from blood. The intended sense of this specimen's cell subset or site label: true naive CD4+ T cells. These receptors were obtained from a middle-aged woman with type 1 diabetes.

The sample holds a few counts of this clone. This chain uses TRBV28 with TRBJ1-5; 7 positions match TRBD1. The CDR3 covers 15 residues. Germline trimming cut 4 bases from V and 5 bases from J; bases unmatched to any gene: 8. Per germline, CDR1 MDHEN and CDR2 SYDVKM. The DNA of the CDR3 is TGTGCCAGCAGTTCCCACGACAGGGCGGATCAGCCCCAGCATTTT. Protein sequence: CASSSHDRADQPQHF.

In this sample, this clone turned up a few times. V and J are TRBV7-9 and TRBJ1-2, with D tentatively TRBD1 (6 bases). The germline gives CDR1 SEHNR, CDR2 FQNEAQ (reference sequence). CDR3 length equals 15 residues. Trimming took 7 bases from V and 5 from J, leaving 20 bases between them. The CDR3 bases are TGTGCCAGCACCCAGACAACAGGGATTCGGTATGGCTACACCTTC. Residues: CASTQTTGIRYGYTF. The entire variable domain, with the rest obtained from reference TRBV7-9 and TRBJ1-2, is as follows: DTGVSQNPRHKITKRGQNVTFRCDPISEHNRLYWYRQTLGQGPEFLTYFQNEAQLEKSRLLSDRFSAERPKGSFSTLEIQRTEQGDSAMYLCASTQTTGIRYGYTFGSGTRLTVV.

This clone has more than one count but fewer than ten. The chain employs TRBV25-1 and TRBJ2-7, with D possibly being TRBD1 (6 bases). The germline V gene encodes CDR1 MGHDK and CDR2 SYGVNS. The V end lost 1 base, the J end lost 4 bases, and 14 bases lay between the germline ends. The CDR3 loop spans 15 amino acids. This CDR3 reads CASSELGAGAYEQYF. CDR3 DNA: TGTGCCAGCAGTGAATTGGGGGCAGGGGCGTACGAGCAGTACTTC.

This rearrangement joins TRBV7-2 to TRBJ2-3; 11 bases agree with TRBD2. The CDR3 loop spans 16 amino acids. V gave up 1 base and J gave up 3 bases; unmatched junction bases: 3. Germline V CDR1 and CDR2: SGHTA, FQGNSA. This chain's CDR3 is CASSLGLAGSTDTQYF. The CDR3 coding sequence is TGTGCCAGCAGCTTAGGACTAGCGGGGTCTACAGATACGCAGTATTTT.

This clone was counted a few times. The J gene is TRBJ2-1, the V gene TRBV11-2, with 12 bases fitting TRBD2. Per the germline V gene, CDR1 is SGHAT and CDR2 is FQNNGV. The CDR3 has 15 residues. V dropped 5 bases and J dropped 5; count of bases not matched to a gene: 4. The CDR3 reads CASSPGLAGNNEQFF. The CDR3 DNA sequence: TGTGCCAGCAGCCCCGGACTAGCGGGAAACAATGAGCAGTTCTTC.

Only a few counts were recorded for this clone. The chain uses TRBV5-1 and TRBJ2-5; 7 bases align to TRBD1. Trimming took 8 bases from V and 2 from J; bases not matched to a gene: 3. Germline-derived CDR1 and CDR2 are SGHRS and YFSETQ. The length of the CDR3 is 12 residues. The CDR3 protein is CASRTGQETQYF. CDR3 nucleotide sequence: TGCGCCAGTAGGACAGGTCAAGAGACCCAGTACTTC.

The gene calls are TRBV28 and TRBJ2-7, with 10 bases that match TRBD2. This CDR3 is built from 16 residues. In germline, CDR1 is MDHEN, CDR2 SYDVKM. The trim removed 5 bases at V and 3 bases at J, leaving 10 bases unmatched. CDR3 sequence reads: CASSPAGGPGNYEQYF. In DNA form, the CDR3 reads TGTGCCAGCAGTCCAGCGGGAGGGCCCGGGAACTACGAGCAGTACTTC. Full variable domain (missing parts from reference TRBV28 and TRBJ2-7): DVKVTQSSRYLVKRTGEKVFLECVQDMDHENMFWYRQDPGLGLRLIYFSYDVKMKEKGDIPEGYSVSREKKERFSLILESASTNQTSMYLCASSPAGGPGNYEQYFGPGTRLTVT.

J is TRBJ1-2 and V is TRBV5-1, with unresolved D. V was cut by 0 bases and J by 6 bases, with 12 bases left in between. Germline V lookup: CDR1 SGHRS, CDR2 YFSETQ. The CDR3 length is 14 residues. The CDR3 sequence is CASSLVPSVDGYTF. The CDR3 DNA sequence: TGCGCCAGCAGCTTGGTCCCGAGTGTGGATGGCTACACCTTC.

This clone was picked up a small number of times. The chain recombines TRBV4-2 with TRBJ2-5, with TRBD2 matching 12 bases. The CDR3 loop spans 16 amino acids. Germline assignment: CDR1 LGHNA and CDR2 YNFKEQ. Germline trimming cut 4 bases from V and 2 bases from J; bases unmatched to any gene: 5. In DNA form, the CDR3 reads TGTGCCAGCAGCCGATCTAGCGGGAGGGGGCAAGAGACCCAGTACTTC. Its translation: CASSRSSGRGQETQYF.

This clone was picked up one time. The J gene is TRBJ1-5, the V gene TRBV19; 9 bases map to TRBD1. This CDR3 region has 16 residues. V shed 2 bases and J 4 bases; nucleotides not matched to a gene: 6. Looked up from germline, CDR1 is LNHDA and CDR2 is SQIVND (reference sequence). The CDR3 loop reads CASSIRTGDVNQPQHF. The CDR3 coding sequence is TGTGCCAGTAGTATAAGGACAGGGGATGTTAATCAGCCCCAGCATTTT.

This rearrangement joins TRBV9 to TRBJ1-2; D is unclear. The CDR3 is made up of 11 amino acids. V lost 0 bases and J lost 8, with 5 bases in between. Germline CDR1 and CDR2: SGDLS and YYNGEE. CDR3 amino acids: CASSVGQGYTF. The CDR3 DNA follows: TGTGCCAGCAGCGTAGGTCAGGGCTACACCTTC.

Regarding this clone: Distinct nucleotide sequences in the sample also encode this CDR3. The chain has TRBV30 and TRBJ2-7, with a possible D match to TRBD1 (5 bases). Per the germline V gene, CDR1 is GTSNPN and CDR2 is SVGIG (reference sequence). V was pared by 0 bases and J by 6 bases, with 6 bases between. CDR3 size: 11 residues. The CDR3 spells CAWSVRGEQYF. As DNA, the CDR3 is TGTGCCTGGAGTGTAAGGGGCGAGCAGTACTTC.

The chain is built from TRBV15 and TRBJ1-1, with TRBD1 as a possible D gene (5 bases). V lost 0 bases and J 11 bases, leaving 13 bases between the germline ends. This CDR3 is built from 13 residues. Germline CDR1 LNHNV, CDR2 YYDKDF (reference sequence). CDR3 coding DNA: TGTGCCACCAGCAGAGATGCGGCAGGGCGGGCTTTCTTT. Encoded protein: CATSRDAAGRAFF.

Only a few counts were recorded for this clone. The CDR3 coding sequence is TGTGCCAGCAGTTCACCCCCAACTCGTTGGGAAGCTTTCTTT. Translating gives CASSSPPTRWEAFF. The chain joins TRBV6-5 to TRBJ1-1, with no clear D. The CDR3 runs to 14 residues. Trimming cost V 4 bases and J 8 bases, with 17 bases left between them. CDR1 MNHEY and CDR2 SVGAGI come from the germline V gene.

The chain carries TRBV7-3 and TRBJ2-1, with 8 bases matching TRBD2. The CDR3 runs to 13 residues. The V gene end was trimmed by 7 bases and the J gene end by 7 bases; junction bases not matched to a gene: 6. Germline CDR1 and CDR2: SGHTA and FQGTGA. This chain's CDR3 is CASTGREGNEQFF. The CDR3 nucleotides read TGTGCCAGCACTGGACGGGAGGGGAATGAGCAGTTCTTC. The entire variable domain, with the rest obtained from reference TRBV7-3 and TRBJ2-1, is as follows: GAGVSQTPSNKVTEKGKYVELRCDPISGHTALYWYRQSLGQGPEFLIYFQGTGAADDSGLPNDRFFAVRPEGSVSTLKIQRTERGDSAVYLCASTGREGNEQFFGPGTRLTVL.

This clone was counted only a few times. The rearrangement links TRBV5-1 to TRBJ2-3, with a tentative D call TRBD1 (5 bases). Trimming took off 4 bases at V and 1 base at J, with 13 bases between the two ends. CDR3 length equals 15 residues. CDR1 and CDR2 (germline): SGHRS, YFSETQ. This CDR3 reads CASSEDIAGTDTQYF. As DNA, the CDR3 is TGCGCCAGCAGCGAGGACATCGCGGGCACAGATACGCAGTATTTT.

This clone showed up just a few times. The chain joins TRBV4-1 to TRBJ2-2; D is undetermined. The V end was cut by 2 bases, the J end by 1 base, with 5 bases between. Germline V gene lookup returns CDR1 MGHRA and CDR2 YSYEKL. CDR3 length: 14 residues. The CDR3 is CASSQQRNTGELFF. The DNA of the CDR3 is TGCGCCAGCAGCCAACAGCGGAACACCGGGGAGCTGTTTTTT.

This clone came up a few times. The chain employs TRBV25-1 and TRBJ1-1, with D possibly being TRBD1 (5 bases). V was clipped by 3 bases and J by 1 base, with 9 bases between them. The CDR3 extends over 14 amino acids. The V gene's germline CDR1 is MGHDK and CDR2 SYGVNS. The CDR3: CASSEQGGNTEAFF. In nucleotides, the CDR3 is TGTGCCAGCAGTGAGCAGGGCGGGAACACTGAAGCTTTCTTT.

This chain uses TRBV7-9 with TRBJ2-3; possibly TRBD1 for D (6 bases). From germline, CDR1 is SEHNR and CDR2 FQNEAQ (reference sequence). V was clipped by 3 bases and J by 1 base, with 8 bases between them. CDR3 length equals 14 residues. CDR3: CASSLRTGTDTQYF. Written as DNA, the CDR3 is TGTGCCAGCAGCTTGAGGACAGGCACAGATACGCAGTATTTT.

This clone came up a few times. The chain is built from TRBV10-3 and TRBJ2-5; 11 bases align to TRBD2. This CDR3 spans 15 amino acids. Germline V lookup: CDR1 ENHRY, CDR2 SYGVKD. Trimming removed 6 bases from V and 1 base from J; junction bases left unmatched: 4. CDR3 coding DNA: TGTGCCATCAGGGCTCTAGCGGGGGGCCAAGAGACCCAGTACTTC. This gives the protein CAIRALAGGQETQYF.

This clone was found a few times. The V gene is TRBV5-4, the J gene TRBJ2-2; possibly TRBD2 for D (5 bases). Germline V gene data show CDR1 as SGHNT and CDR2 as YYREEE (reference sequence). Trimming removed 4 bases from V and 7 bases from J, with 20 bases in between. The CDR3 has 16 residues. The CDR3 DNA follows: TGTGCCAGCAGCCCCGTGACATCGGCGGCGGGCGGGGAGCTGTTTTTT. Its translation is CASSPVTSAAGGELFF.

V usage is TRBV5-1 and J usage is TRBJ2-5, with D possibly matching TRBD1 (6 bases). The germline V gene encodes CDR1 SGHRS and CDR2 YFSETQ. Trimming cost V 0 bases and J 5 bases, with 11 bases left between them. The length of the CDR3 is 14 residues. DNA for the CDR3: TGCGCCAGCAGCTTGGGGGGGCCGGCGGAGACCCAGTACTTC. The encoded protein is CASSLGGPAETQYF.

The chain has TRBV29-1 and TRBJ1-1; no definite D call. CDR3 length equals 11 residues. The germline V gene has CDR1 SQVTM and CDR2 ANQGSEA. The germline V and J ends were trimmed by 6 bases and 6 bases, with 11 bases remaining between them. The CDR3 region has the DNA TGCAGCGTAGAGGCTGGCGCTGAAGCTTTCTTT. This sequence encodes CSVEAGAEAFF.